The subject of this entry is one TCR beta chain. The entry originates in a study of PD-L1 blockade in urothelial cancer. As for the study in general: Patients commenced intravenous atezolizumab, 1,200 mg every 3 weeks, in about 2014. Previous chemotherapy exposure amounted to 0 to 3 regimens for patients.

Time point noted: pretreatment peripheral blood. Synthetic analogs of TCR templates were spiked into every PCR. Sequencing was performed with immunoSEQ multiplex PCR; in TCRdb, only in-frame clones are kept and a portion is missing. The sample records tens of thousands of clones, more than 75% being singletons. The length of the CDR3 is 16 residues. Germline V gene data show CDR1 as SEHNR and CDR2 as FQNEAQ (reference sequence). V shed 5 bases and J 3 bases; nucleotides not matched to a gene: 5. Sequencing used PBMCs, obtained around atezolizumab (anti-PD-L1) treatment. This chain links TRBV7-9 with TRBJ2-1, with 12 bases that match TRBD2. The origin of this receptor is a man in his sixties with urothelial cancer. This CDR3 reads CASSTRTSGVYNEQFF. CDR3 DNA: TGTGCCAGCAGCACACGGACTAGCGGGGTCTACAATGAGCAGTTCTTC.